The entry that follows covers one TCR beta chain sequence. Germline V CDR1 and CDR2: MNHEY, SVGAGI. The trim removed 3 bases at V and 4 bases at J, leaving 5 bases unmatched. The CDR3 extends over 15 amino acids. The data were taken from a study of T cell changes during pregnancy in multiple sclerosis. Repertoires were generated with immunoSEQ multiplex PCR, while TCRdb's copy carries only in-frame clones and drops some. The table has about 38,000 clones, about nine tenths seen once; the top ten hold 0.35% to 0.45%. The TCR comes from a female donor in good health, enrolled as a control in a pregnancy study. This sample comprised CD4+ T cells from peripheral blood mononuclear cells, obtained after pregnancy. This chain links TRBV6-5 with TRBJ1-2; 10 nucleotides align to TRBD1. The CDR3 reads CASSYRDRGVYGYTF. The CDR3 coding sequence is TGTGCCAGCAGTTATAGGGACAGGGGAGTCTATGGCTACACCTTC.